Included here is one T cell receptor (beta chain) sequence, with context. Sequenced by immunoSEQ multiplex PCR; TCRdb stores in-frame clones only, minus some. The sample has about 97,000 clones, 70% to 90% seen once. The entry originates in a study of T cell responses to AZD1222 COVID-19 vaccine. The CDR3 is made up of 16 amino acids. This TCR was sampled from an adult who received the AZD1222 COVID-19 vaccine. The sequencing used peripheral blood, collected 28 days after the second AZD1222 dose. This chain connects TRBV21-1 to TRBJ1-1. TRBV21-1 is deemed a pseudogene. The CDR3 loop reads CASSRSGDRRRTEAFF. As DNA, the CDR3 is TGTGCCAGCAGTCGATCCGGAGACCGACGGCGGACTGAAGCTTTCTTT.